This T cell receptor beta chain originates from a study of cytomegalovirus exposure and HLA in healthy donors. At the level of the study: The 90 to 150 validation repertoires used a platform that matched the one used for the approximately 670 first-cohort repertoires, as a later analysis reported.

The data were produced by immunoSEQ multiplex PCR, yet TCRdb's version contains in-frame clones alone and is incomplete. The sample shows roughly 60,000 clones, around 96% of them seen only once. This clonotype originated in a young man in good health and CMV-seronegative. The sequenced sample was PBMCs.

The CDR3 spells CASSIRRVGGYTF. CDR3 DNA sequence: TGTGCCAGTAGTATCCGCAGGGTGGGCGGCTACACCTTC. The chain has TRBV19 and TRBJ1-2; D is perhaps TRBD1 (5 bases). Trimming cost V 3 bases and J 8 bases, with 13 bases left between them. Germline V gene lookup returns CDR1 LNHDA and CDR2 SQIVND (reference sequence). This CDR3 is built from 13 residues.